A single sample gave rise to the 7 T cell receptor beta chains below, sequenced in a study of T cells in Graves' hyperthyroidism and ophthalmopathy. The TCR beta CDR3 regions underwent amplification using RNA transcripts as the source. With the HTBI primer set, the TCR CDR3 went through a first round of RT-PCR. MiXCR, run by TCRdb on the multiplex PCR reads, gives a single entry per CDR3 protein. The sample lists approximately 870,000 distinct CDR3 sequences; roughly 40% were seen once. Sequenced input: blood. These receptors were taken from a man younger than 35 with Graves' hyperthyroidism.

This clonotype has just one count. V usage is TRBV9 and J usage is TRBJ2-7; D is perhaps TRBD2 (5 bases). Germline CDR1 reads SGDLS; CDR2 reads YYNGEE. Trimming left V 5 bases short and J 4 bases short, with 16 bases between. The CDR3 is 14 amino acids. The CDR3 loop reads CASSNGPSGYEQYF. CDR3 bases: TGTGCCAGCAGTAACGGACCGTCGGGATACGAGCAGTACTTC.

This clonotype was observed a few times. The chain carries TRBV6-5 and TRBJ1-2; D may be TRBD1 (6 bases). Germline CDR1 is MNHEY and CDR2 is SVGAGI. Trimming pared 6 bases from V and 5 bases from J, leaving 16 bases between. This CDR3 contains 14 residues. CDR3 DNA: TGTGCCAGCAGAGCCCGGACAGCTGATTATGGCTACACCTTC. It codes for CASRARTADYGYTF.

The table lists this clonotype with many counts. The chain couples TRBV7-2 to TRBJ2-7; D might be TRBD1 or TRBD2, each matching 5 bases. The germline CDR1 and CDR2 sequences are SGHTA and FQGNSA. The CDR3 consists of 14 residues. The germline V and J ends were trimmed by 5 bases and 3 bases, with 14 bases remaining between them. As DNA, the CDR3 is TGTGCCAGCAGCCACCGGGACGAACTCTACGAGCAGTACTTC. Its protein is CASSHRDELYEQYF.

Ten or more counts support this clonotype. This chain links TRBV19 with TRBJ1-2, with D perhaps matching TRBD1 (6 bases). The germline V gene has CDR1 LNHDA and CDR2 SQIVND (reference sequence). V was shortened by 5 bases and J by 7 bases, with 17 bases between the two germline ends. This CDR3 region has 14 residues. Here the CDR3 reads CASSLDRRSSGYTF. The CDR3 bases are TGTGCCAGTAGTCTCGACAGGCGGAGTAGTGGCTACACCTTC.

The table lists this clonotype with a few counts. V gene TRBV5-1 combines with J gene TRBJ2-7; D could derive from TRBD1 or TRBD2 (5 bases each). V was clipped by 0 bases and J by 4 bases, with 11 bases between them. The germline V gene encodes CDR1 SGHRS and CDR2 YFSETQ. This CDR3 comprises 14 residues. CDR3 sequence reads: CASSLVEGRYEQYF. The CDR3 DNA follows: TGCGCCAGCAGCTTGGTAGAGGGGAGATACGAGCAGTACTTC.

This clonotype has a count of ten or more. The CDR3 protein is CASSSGIGDVKLFF. Here the CDR3 DNA reads TGTGCCAGCAGCTCAGGGATTGGTGATGTAAAACTGTTTTTT. The rearrangement links TRBV7-9 to TRBJ1-4; possible D gene TRBD1, 5 bases. Looked up from germline, CDR1 is SEHNR and CDR2 is FQNEAQ (reference sequence). There are 14 residues in the CDR3. Trimming stripped 4 bases from V and 10 bases from J, with 16 bases between. Full variable domain (remainder filled in from reference TRBV7-9 and TRBJ1-4): DTGVSQNPRHKITKRGQNVTFRCDPISEHNRLYWYRQTLGQGPEFLTYFQNEAQLEKSRLLSDRFSAERPKGSFSTLEIQRTEQGDSAMYLCASSSGIGDVKLFFGSGTQLSVL.

For this clonotype: The junction and the germline gene differ at one end; a read error may be behind it. The CDR3 loop is CATAEGPQEAQYF. CDR3 DNA: TGTGCCACGGCTGAGGGACCACAAGAGGCCCAGTACTTC. The J gene is TRBJ2-5, the V gene TRBV10-3; either TRBD1 or TRBD2 may supply D (5 bases each). The CDR3 runs 13 residues. Germline V gene sequence: CDR1 ENHRY, CDR2 SYGVKD.